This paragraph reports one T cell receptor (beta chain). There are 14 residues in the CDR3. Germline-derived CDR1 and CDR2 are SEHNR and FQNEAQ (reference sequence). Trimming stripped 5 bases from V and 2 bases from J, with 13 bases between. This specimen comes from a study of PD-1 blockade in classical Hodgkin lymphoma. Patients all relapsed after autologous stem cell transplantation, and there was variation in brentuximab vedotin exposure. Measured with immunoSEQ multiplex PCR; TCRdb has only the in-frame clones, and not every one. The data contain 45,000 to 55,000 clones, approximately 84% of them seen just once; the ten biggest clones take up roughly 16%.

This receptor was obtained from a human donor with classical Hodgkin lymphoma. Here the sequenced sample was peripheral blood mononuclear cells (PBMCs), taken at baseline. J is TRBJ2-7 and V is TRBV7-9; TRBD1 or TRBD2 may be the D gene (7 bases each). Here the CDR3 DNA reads TGTGCCAGCAGCGGACCAGGGGGGGCCTACGAGCAGTACTTC. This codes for CASSGPGGAYEQYF.